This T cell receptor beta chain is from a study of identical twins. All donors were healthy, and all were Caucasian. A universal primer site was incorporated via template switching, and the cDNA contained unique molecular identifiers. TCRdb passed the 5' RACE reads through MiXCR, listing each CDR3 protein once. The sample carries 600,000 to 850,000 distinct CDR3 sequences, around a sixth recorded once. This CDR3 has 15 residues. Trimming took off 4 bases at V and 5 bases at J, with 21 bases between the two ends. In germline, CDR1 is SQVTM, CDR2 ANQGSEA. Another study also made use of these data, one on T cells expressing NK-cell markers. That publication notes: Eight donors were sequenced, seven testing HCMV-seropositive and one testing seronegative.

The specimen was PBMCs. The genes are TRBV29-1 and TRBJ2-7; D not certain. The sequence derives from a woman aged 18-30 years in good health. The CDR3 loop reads CSVVTFDSPSDEQYF. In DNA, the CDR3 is TGCAGCGTTGTGACTTTTGACTCGCCATCGGACGAGCAGTACTTC.